One T cell receptor (beta chain) is described in this entry. CDR3 size: 15 residues. Looked up from germline, CDR1 is DFQATT and CDR2 is SNEGSKA (reference sequence). These data belong to a study of blood T cells in healthy people across ages. Using a J-beta primer mix together with a sample-barcoded 5' primer, a second PCR was run for about 6 to 12 cycles. One entry per CDR3 protein, called by TCRdb with MiXCR from the 5' RACE reads. The data hold around 800,000 distinct CDR3 sequences, with 62% observed a single time. Sequenced input: blood. The receptor was isolated from a man aged 30-40 years in good health. This rearrangement joins TRBV20-1 to TRBJ2-7, with TRBD1 matching over 8 bases. CDR3 region: CSGVMLAGGTYEQYF. In DNA form, the CDR3 reads TGCAGCGGGGTTATGTTGGCAGGGGGCACCTACGAGCAGTACTTC.